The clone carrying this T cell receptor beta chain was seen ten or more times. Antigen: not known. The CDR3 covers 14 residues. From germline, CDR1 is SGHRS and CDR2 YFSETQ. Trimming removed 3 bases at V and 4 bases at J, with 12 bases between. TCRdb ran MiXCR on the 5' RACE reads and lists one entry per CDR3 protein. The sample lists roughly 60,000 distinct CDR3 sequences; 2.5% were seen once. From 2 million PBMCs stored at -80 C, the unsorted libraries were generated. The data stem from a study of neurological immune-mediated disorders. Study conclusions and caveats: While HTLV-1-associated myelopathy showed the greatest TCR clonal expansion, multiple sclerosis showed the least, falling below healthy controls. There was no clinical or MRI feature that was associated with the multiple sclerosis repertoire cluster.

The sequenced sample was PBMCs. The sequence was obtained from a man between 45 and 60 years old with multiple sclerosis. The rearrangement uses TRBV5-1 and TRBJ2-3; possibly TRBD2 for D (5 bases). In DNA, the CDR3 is TGCGCCAGCAGCTACGTGTCAGCGGCAGATACGCAGTATTTT. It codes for CASSYVSAADTQYF. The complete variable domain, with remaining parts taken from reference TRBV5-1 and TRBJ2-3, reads KAGVTQTPRYLIKTRGQQVTLSCSPISGHRSVSWYQQTPGQGLQFLFEYFSETQRNKGNFPGRFSGRQFSNSRSEMNVSTLELGDSALYLCASSYVSAADTQYFGPGTRLTVL.